These 3 T cell receptor beta chains share one sample of origin, sequenced in a study of early T cells in non-severe SARS-CoV-2 infection. One entry per CDR3 protein, called by TCRdb with MiXCR from the 5' RACE reads. The table includes about 98,000 distinct CDR3 sequences, approximately 9.9% detected once. The specimen was whole blood. Receptor source: an adult who was a healthcare worker with PCR-confirmed SARS-CoV-2 infection or an uninfected control (not recorded which).

This clonotype was seen only a few times. The rearrangement uses TRBV15 and TRBJ2-7; TRBD2 matches at 7 bases. V shed 5 bases and J 7 bases; nucleotides not matched to a gene: 2. Germline loops: CDR1 LNHNV, CDR2 YYDKDF (reference sequence). The CDR3 totals 11 residues. The CDR3 nucleotides read TGTGCCACCAGCGGGGGGGGAGAGCAGTACTTC. It encodes CATSGGGEQYF.

The chain couples TRBV20-1 to TRBJ2-3; D gene uncertain. The CDR3 totals 11 residues. V was trimmed by 5 bases and J by 2 bases, leaving 5 bases between them. CDR1 is DFQATT, CDR2 SNEGSKA, per germline (reference sequence). CDR3 loop: CSALNTDTQYF. CDR3 DNA sequence: TGCAGTGCTCTTAACACAGATACGCAGTATTTT.

This clonotype was seen many times. V is TRBV20-1 and J is TRBJ1-1, with D hard to call. Trimming took off 0 bases at V and 5 bases at J, with 13 bases between the two ends. CDR3 size: 14 residues. Per the germline V gene, CDR1 is DFQATT and CDR2 is SNEGSKA (reference sequence). The CDR3 region is CSARDRASGTEAFF. CDR3 nucleotides: TGCAGTGCTAGAGATAGGGCGTCGGGTACTGAAGCTTTCTTT.